The next 29 T cell receptor beta chains were all read from a single sample in a study of cytomegalovirus exposure and HLA in healthy donors. PCR primers comprised 60 Vbeta and 13 Jbeta primers. Sequencing used immunoSEQ multiplex PCR; TCRdb keeps in-frame clones, though not all of them. The repertoire holds around 50,000 clones, about 86% seen once, with 1.5% to 2% in the top ten. The sequenced sample consisted of PBMCs. The origin of the receptors is a man aged 35 to 55 in good health and CMV-seronegative.

The rearrangement links TRBV7-9 to TRBJ1-6; TRBD1 might be the D (6 bases). V gave up 6 bases and J gave up 7 bases, with 19 bases separating them. CDR3 size: 16 residues. The germline gives CDR1 SEHNR, CDR2 FQNEAQ (reference sequence). The CDR3 region is CASSTDRKMENSPLHF. The CDR3 DNA sequence: TGTGCCAGCAGTACCGACAGGAAAATGGAGAATTCACCCCTCCACTTT.

CDR3 sequence (DNA): TGTGCCAGCAGCTTTTTCAACAATGAGCAGTTCTTC. Its protein is CASSFFNNEQFF. V gene TRBV5-4 combines with J gene TRBJ2-1, with unresolved D. V gave up 2 bases and J gave up 5 bases, with 5 bases separating them. This CDR3 comprises 12 residues. In germline, CDR1 is SGHNT, CDR2 YYREEE (reference sequence).

Only one count was recorded for this clone. This chain joins TRBV5-1 and TRBJ2-5, with D hard to call. Looked up from germline, CDR1 is SGHRS and CDR2 is YFSETQ. V dropped 3 bases and J dropped 4 bases, with 10 bases sitting between them. This CDR3 has 13 residues. As DNA, the CDR3 is TGCGCCAGCAGCTCCCCCGTTAGAGAGACCCAGTACTTC. This gives the protein CASSSPVRETQYF.

This clone has a handful of counts. The rearrangement uses TRBV10-3 and TRBJ2-1; 13 bases align to TRBD2. There are 15 residues in the CDR3. The germline gives CDR1 ENHRY, CDR2 SYGVKD. V lost 2 bases, J lost 7 bases, and 2 bases stayed unmatched. CDR3 amino acids: CAISETSGGVNEQFF. CDR3 bases: TGTGCCATCAGTGAGACTAGCGGGGGGGTGAATGAGCAGTTCTTC.

CDR3 loop: CASGGQLSGNTIYF. The CDR3 coding sequence is TGTGCCAGCGGGGGACAGCTCTCTGGAAACACCATATATTTT. The chain recombines TRBV2 with TRBJ1-3, with TRBD1 identical over 7 bases. The V and J ends lost 8 bases and 0 bases, in that order; junction bases with no gene match: 4. The germline V gene encodes CDR1 SNHLY and CDR2 FYNNEI. The CDR3 runs to 14 residues.

This clone was found a few times. The chain combines TRBV5-1 with TRBJ2-2, with unresolved D. This CDR3 spans 12 amino acids. Trimming removed 1 base at V and 6 bases at J, with 4 bases between. Germline CDR1 and CDR2: SGHRS and YFSETQ. CDR3 protein: CASSLSSGELFF. As DNA, the CDR3 is TGCGCCAGCAGCTTGTCTTCCGGGGAGCTGTTTTTT.

This clone has more than one count but fewer than ten. The V gene is TRBV5-4, the J gene TRBJ2-3; 7 bases match TRBD2. This CDR3 is built from 12 residues. Trimming cost V 4 bases and J 13 bases; bases outside gene matches: 9. In germline, CDR1 is SGHNT, CDR2 YYREEE (reference sequence). The CDR3 DNA follows: TGTGCCAGCAGCAGACCGGGTACTAGCGAGTATTTT. Its translation is CASSRPGTSEYF.

The chain combines TRBV7-2 with TRBJ1-4; perhaps TRBD1 as D (6 bases). With 1 base removed from V and 8 bases from J, the gap between germline ends came to 14 bases. The CDR3 consists of 15 residues. Germline values: CDR1 SGHTA, CDR2 FQGNSA. This CDR3 is CASSLGRGVEEKLFF. Here the CDR3 DNA reads TGTGCCAGCAGCTTAGGCAGGGGCGTTGAGGAAAAACTGTTTTTT.

This rearrangement joins TRBV7-2 to TRBJ2-3; D might be TRBD1 (6 bases). The ends were cut back, 3 bases at V and 2 bases at J, with 15 bases in the middle. Germline CDR1 SGHTA, CDR2 FQGNSA. The CDR3 is 16 amino acids. The CDR3 loop is CASSLVVDSLTDTQYF. The DNA of the CDR3 is TGTGCCAGCAGCTTGGTTGTGGACAGCCTCACAGATACGCAGTATTTT.

This chain links TRBV7-2 with TRBJ1-1, with 7 bases lining up with TRBD1. V gave up 6 bases and J gave up 2 bases; unmatched junction bases: 6. Germline V gene sequence: CDR1 SGHTA, CDR2 FQGNSA. The CDR3 contains 14 residues. The CDR3: CASSMTGKNTEAFF. The CDR3 coding sequence is TGTGCCAGCAGTATGACAGGGAAAAACACTGAAGCTTTCTTT.

This sequence joins TRBV4-1 and TRBJ2-1; tentative D call: TRBD2 (5 bases). Trimming left V 5 bases short and J 0 bases short, with 14 bases between. This CDR3 region has 16 residues. Germline V CDR1 and CDR2: MGHRA, YSYEKL. The CDR3 protein is CASSRFTGSSYNEQFF. The CDR3 DNA sequence: TGCGCCAGCAGCAGGTTCACGGGGAGCTCCTACAATGAGCAGTTCTTC.

The rearrangement uses TRBV27 and TRBJ2-3; 7 bases fit TRBD2. This CDR3 spans 14 amino acids. The germline gives CDR1 MNHEY, CDR2 SMNVEV (reference sequence). Losses at the gene ends were 2 bases for V and 5 bases for J; bases not matched to a gene: 4. This CDR3 reads CASSLRGGGDTQYF. The CDR3 nucleotides are TGTGCCAGCAGTTTACGCGGGGGAGGAGATACGCAGTATTTT.

V is TRBV7-9 and J is TRBJ2-3; D gene uncertain. Trimming stripped 5 bases from V and 2 bases from J, with 11 bases between. The CDR3 loop spans 14 amino acids. Germline V gives CDR1 SEHNR, CDR2 FQNEAQ (reference sequence). The CDR3 sequence is CASSPLRLTDTQYF. The CDR3 region has the DNA TGTGCCAGCAGCCCCTTGCGGCTCACAGATACGCAGTATTTT.

The chain combines TRBV5-6 with TRBJ1-2; 7 nucleotides line up with TRBD1. The germline CDR1 and CDR2 sequences are SGHDT and YYEEEE. This CDR3 has 15 residues. The V gene end was trimmed by 3 bases and the J gene end by 2 bases; junction bases not matched to a gene: 7. The CDR3 protein is CASSSGDRKNYGYTF. Here the CDR3 DNA reads TGTGCCAGCAGCTCCGGGGACAGAAAAAACTATGGCTACACCTTC.

The chain couples TRBV6-6 to TRBJ2-7; the match to TRBD1 covers 7 bases. The CDR3 consists of 13 residues. Germline CDR1 is MNHNY and CDR2 is SVGAGI (reference sequence). With 2 bases clipped from V and 5 bases from J, the junction kept 3 bases outside the gene matches. CDR3 region: CASSYRQGDEQYV. The DNA of the CDR3 is TGTGCCAGCAGTTACCGGCAGGGGGACGAGCAGTACGTC.

The rearrangement joins TRBV7-6 to TRBJ1-2; weak D call: TRBD1 (5 bases). V was pared by 5 bases and J by 2 bases, with 12 bases between. From germline, CDR1 is SGHVS and CDR2 FNYEAQ. The CDR3 is 14 residues long. Written as DNA, the CDR3 is TGTGCCAGCAGCCCCACGACAGTGAACTATGGCTACACCTTC. This encodes CASSPTTVNYGYTF.

V gene TRBV4-3 combines with J gene TRBJ1-1, with 8 bases lining up with TRBD1. V shed 0 bases, J shed 0 bases, and the junction held 6 bases outside the gene matches. The CDR3 is 17 residues long. Germline CDR1 is LGHNA and CDR2 is YSLEER. The CDR3 nucleotides are TGCGCCAGCAGCCAAGATTTTGGACAGGGACTGAACACTGAAGCTTTCTTT. As protein: CASSQDFGQGLNTEAFF.

The rearrangement links TRBV6-5 to TRBJ2-1; the D gene is possibly TRBD1 (5 bases). This CDR3 spans 14 amino acids. Trimming cost V 4 bases and J 3 bases, with 10 bases left between them. CDR1 is MNHEY, CDR2 SVGAGI, per germline. CDR3 loop: CASSSSTGYNEQFF. In DNA, the CDR3 is TGTGCCAGCAGTTCAAGCACAGGCTACAATGAGCAGTTCTTC.

The chain uses TRBV4-2 and TRBJ1-6; TRBD1 is a possible D gene (6 bases). With 0 bases removed from V and 2 bases from J, the gap between germline ends came to 20 bases. The CDR3 loop spans 20 amino acids. Looked up from germline, CDR1 is LGHNA and CDR2 is YNFKEQ. DNA of the CDR3: TGTGCCAGCAGCCAAGATCGTTCAGGGGCCTCGAAAACCTATAATTCACCCCTCCACTTT. Protein: CASSQDRSGASKTYNSPLHF.

This clone turned up a few times. The chain combines TRBV5-8 with TRBJ1-2, with a weak D call TRBD1 (5 bases). This CDR3 contains 12 residues. V was cut by 3 bases and J by 7 bases, with 10 bases left in between. Germline values: CDR1 SGHTS, CDR2 YDEGEE. CDR3 DNA: TGTGCCAGCAGCTCTCGGAGGGGTGGCTACACCTTC. Translation: CASSSRRGGYTF. Variable domain in full (rest from reference TRBV5-8 and TRBJ1-2): EAGVTQSPTHLIKTRGQQATLRCSPISGHTSVYWYQQALGLGLQFLLWYDEGEERNRGNFPPRFSGRQFPNYSSELNVNALELEDSALYLCASSSRRGGYTFGSGTRLTVV.

This rearrangement joins TRBV7-2 to TRBJ2-5, with 14 positions matching TRBD2. CDR1 and CDR2 from the germline V gene are SGHTA and FQGNSA. The CDR3 sequence is 16 residues long. With 2 bases clipped from V and 4 bases from J, the junction kept 3 bases outside the gene matches. The CDR3 DNA follows: TGTGCCAGCAGCTTACAGGGGACTAGCGGGGGAGAGACCCAGTACTTC. Amino acid sequence: CASSLQGTSGGETQYF.

The chain is built from TRBV19 and TRBJ2-5; 7 nucleotides match TRBD1. CDR1 is LNHDA, CDR2 SQIVND, per germline (reference sequence). V shed 3 bases, J shed 5 bases, and the junction held 9 bases outside the gene matches. The CDR3 runs 15 residues. The CDR3 is CASSITGVMDETQYF. CDR3 sequence (DNA): TGTGCCAGTAGTATCACAGGGGTAATGGATGAGACCCAGTACTTC. The whole variable domain, filled in from reference TRBV19 and TRBJ2-5, reads DGGITQSPKYLFRKEGQNVTLSCEQNLNHDAMYWYRQDPGQGLRLIYYSQIVNDFQKGDIAEGYSVSREKKESFPLTVTSAQKNPTAFYLCASSITGVMDETQYFGPGTRLLVL.

This clone was seen a handful of times. The chain employs TRBV10-2 and TRBJ1-2; D might be TRBD1 (5 bases). The germline gives CDR1 WSHSY, CDR2 SAAADI. CDR3 length equals 16 residues. The V end lost 4 bases, the J end lost 2 bases, and 17 bases lay between the germline ends. The DNA of the CDR3 is TGCGCCAGCAGTGCCGGCAGGACACAACAAAACTATGGCTACACCTTC. Translating gives CASSAGRTQQNYGYTF.

The chain links TRBV2 to TRBJ2-1, with D possibly TRBD2 on 7 matching bases. Germline lookup yields CDR1 SNHLY and CDR2 FYNNEI. Deletions cut 6 bases from V and 4 bases from J, with 13 bases between. CDR3 length: 14 residues. The CDR3 region has the DNA TGTGCCAGCAGAACGGGGGGACAATACAATGAGCAGTTCTTC. Its translation: CASRTGGQYNEQFF. Filled out from reference TRBV2 and TRBJ2-1, the complete variable domain reads EPEVTQTPSHQVTQMGQEVILRCVPISNHLYFYWYRQILGQKVEFLVSFYNNEISEKSEIFDDQFSVERPDGSNFTLKIRSTKLEDSAMYFCASRTGGQYNEQFFGPGTRLTVL.

This chain links TRBV5-8 with TRBJ1-2; TRBD1 matches at 7 bases. CDR1 and CDR2 from the germline V gene are SGHTS and YDEGEE. With V trimmed by 4 bases and J by 1 base, 10 bases remained unmatched. This CDR3 comprises 16 residues. The CDR3 DNA sequence: TGTGCCAGCAGCAACGTCTTGACAGGGTTTAACTATGGCTACACCTTC. This encodes CASSNVLTGFNYGYTF. Full variable domain (outside the CDR3, taken from reference TRBV5-8 and TRBJ1-2): EAGVTQSPTHLIKTRGQQATLRCSPISGHTSVYWYQQALGLGLQFLLWYDEGEERNRGNFPPRFSGRQFPNYSSELNVNALELEDSALYLCASSNVLTGFNYGYTFGSGTRLTVV.

V is TRBV6-4 and J is TRBJ1-3; D is ambiguous. The CDR3 runs 10 residues. The V gene lost 6 bases and the J gene lost 7 bases, with 4 bases spanning the gap. Germline assignment: CDR1 MRHNA and CDR2 SNTAGT. CDR3 residues: CASSGNTIYF. CDR3 DNA sequence: TGTGCCAGCAGCGGGAACACCATATATTTT.

The V and J genes are TRBV6-1 and TRBJ1-1, with no clear D. Germline CDR1 MNHNS, CDR2 SASEGT. V shed 5 bases and J shed 1 base, with 8 bases lying between them. The CDR3 runs to 13 residues. Written as DNA, the CDR3 is TGTGCCAGCAGTCCCCGGGGGAACACTGAAGCTTTCTTT. This translates into CASSPRGNTEAFF.

This sequence joins TRBV29-1 and TRBJ1-1; D unresolved. V lost 8 bases to trimming and J lost 8 bases, with 15 bases between them. This CDR3 spans 11 amino acids. CDR1 is SQVTM and CDR2 is ANQGSEA in the germline V gene. The DNA of the CDR3 is TGCAGCATCGATTCCCCGGGGGAAGCTTTCTTT. Translating gives CSIDSPGEAFF. Full variable domain (missing parts from reference TRBV29-1 and TRBJ1-1): SAVISQKPSRDICQRGTSLTIQCQVDSQVTMMFWYRQQPGQSLTLIATANQGSEATYESGFVIDKFPISRPNLTFSTLTVSNMSPEDSSIYLCSIDSPGEAFFGQGTRLTVV.

This CDR3 is CASSRLFSDSYNEQFF. CDR3 bases: TGTGCCAGCAGCCGTCTTTTTAGCGACTCCTACAATGAGCAGTTCTTC. The V gene is TRBV5-4, the J gene TRBJ2-1, with D perhaps matching TRBD2 (5 bases). Germline-derived CDR1 and CDR2 are SGHNT and YYREEE (reference sequence). CDR3 length equals 16 residues. The ends were cut back, 4 bases at V and 0 bases at J, with 14 bases in the middle.